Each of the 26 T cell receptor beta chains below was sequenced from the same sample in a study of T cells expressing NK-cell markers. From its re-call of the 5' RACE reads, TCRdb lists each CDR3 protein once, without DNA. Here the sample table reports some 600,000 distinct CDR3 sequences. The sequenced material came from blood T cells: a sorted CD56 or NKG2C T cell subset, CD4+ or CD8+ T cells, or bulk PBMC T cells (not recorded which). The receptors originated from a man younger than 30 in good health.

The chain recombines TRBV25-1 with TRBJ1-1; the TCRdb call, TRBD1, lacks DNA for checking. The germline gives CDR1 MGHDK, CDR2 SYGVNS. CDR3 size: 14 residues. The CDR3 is CASSEGQGWTEAFF.

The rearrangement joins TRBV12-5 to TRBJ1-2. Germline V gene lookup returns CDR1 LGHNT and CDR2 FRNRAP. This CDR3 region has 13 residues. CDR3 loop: CASGLVQIWGYTF.

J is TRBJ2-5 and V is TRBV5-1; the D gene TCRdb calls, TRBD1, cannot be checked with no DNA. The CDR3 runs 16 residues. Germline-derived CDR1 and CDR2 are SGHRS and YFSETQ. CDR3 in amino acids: CASSLALRDYQETQYF. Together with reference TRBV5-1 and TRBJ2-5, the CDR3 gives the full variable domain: KAGVTQTPRYLIKTRGQQVTLSCSPISGHRSVSWYQQTPGQGLQFLFEYFSETQRNKGNFPGRFSGRQFSNSRSEMNVSTLELGDSALYLCASSLALRDYQETQYFGPGTRLLVL.

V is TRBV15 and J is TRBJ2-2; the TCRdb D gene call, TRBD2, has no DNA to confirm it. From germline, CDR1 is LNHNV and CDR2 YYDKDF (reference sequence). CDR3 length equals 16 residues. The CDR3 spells CATSRERSGRTGELFF.

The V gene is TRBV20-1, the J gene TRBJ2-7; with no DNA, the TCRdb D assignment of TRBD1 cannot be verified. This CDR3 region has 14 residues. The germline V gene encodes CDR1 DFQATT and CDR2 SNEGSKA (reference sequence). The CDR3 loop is CSARDEGASYEQYF.

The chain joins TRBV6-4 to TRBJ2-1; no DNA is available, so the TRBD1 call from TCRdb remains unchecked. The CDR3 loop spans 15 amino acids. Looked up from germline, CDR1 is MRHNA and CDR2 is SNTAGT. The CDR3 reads CASSLGTGFETEQFF.

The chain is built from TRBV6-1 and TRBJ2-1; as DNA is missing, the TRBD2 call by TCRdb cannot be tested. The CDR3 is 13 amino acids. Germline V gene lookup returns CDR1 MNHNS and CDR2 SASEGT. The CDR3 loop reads CASALAGAYEQFF.

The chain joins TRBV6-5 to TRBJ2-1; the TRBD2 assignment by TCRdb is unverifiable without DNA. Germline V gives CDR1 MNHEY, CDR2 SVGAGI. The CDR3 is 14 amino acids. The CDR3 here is CASSYARGLNEQFF.

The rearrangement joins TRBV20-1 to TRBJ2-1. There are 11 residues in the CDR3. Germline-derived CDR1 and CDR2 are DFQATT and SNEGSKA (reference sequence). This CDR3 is CSAREPIGQFF.

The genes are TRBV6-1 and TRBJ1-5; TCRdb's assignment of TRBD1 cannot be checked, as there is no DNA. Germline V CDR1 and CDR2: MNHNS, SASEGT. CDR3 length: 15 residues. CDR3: CASSTPSRSNQPQHF.

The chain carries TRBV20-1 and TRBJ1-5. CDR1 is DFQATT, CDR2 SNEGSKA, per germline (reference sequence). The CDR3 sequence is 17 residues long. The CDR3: CSATMLVPQGGNQPQHF.

CDR3 sequence: CSVEPVEGRVGEETQYF. The chain is built from TRBV29-1 and TRBJ2-5; TCRdb's D gene call, TRBD2, goes unchecked for lack of DNA. The CDR3 spans 17 residues. Germline assignment: CDR1 SQVTM and CDR2 ANQGSEA.

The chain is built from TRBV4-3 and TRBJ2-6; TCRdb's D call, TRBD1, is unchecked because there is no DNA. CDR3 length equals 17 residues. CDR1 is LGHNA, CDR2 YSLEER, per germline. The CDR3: CASSQDRPPSGANVLTF.

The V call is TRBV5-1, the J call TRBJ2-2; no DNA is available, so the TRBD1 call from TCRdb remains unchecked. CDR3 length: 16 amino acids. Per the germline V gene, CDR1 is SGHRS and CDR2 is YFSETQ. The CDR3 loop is CASSSRQGRNTGELFF. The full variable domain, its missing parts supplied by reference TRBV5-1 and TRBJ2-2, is KAGVTQTPRYLIKTRGQQVTLSCSPISGHRSVSWYQQTPGQGLQFLFEYFSETQRNKGNFPGRFSGRQFSNSRSEMNVSTLELGDSALYLCASSSRQGRNTGELFFGEGSRLTVL.

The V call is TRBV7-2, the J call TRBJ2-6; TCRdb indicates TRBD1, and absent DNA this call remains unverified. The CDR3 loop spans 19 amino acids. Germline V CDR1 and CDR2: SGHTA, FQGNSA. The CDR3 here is CASSLALTATLTGANVLTF.

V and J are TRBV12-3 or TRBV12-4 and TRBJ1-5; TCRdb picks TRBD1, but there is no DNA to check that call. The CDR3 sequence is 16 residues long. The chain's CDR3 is CASRERGGDGNQPQHF.

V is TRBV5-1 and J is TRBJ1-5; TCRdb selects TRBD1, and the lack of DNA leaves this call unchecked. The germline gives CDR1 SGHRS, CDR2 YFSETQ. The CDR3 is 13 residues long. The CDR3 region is CASSPEGNQPQHF.

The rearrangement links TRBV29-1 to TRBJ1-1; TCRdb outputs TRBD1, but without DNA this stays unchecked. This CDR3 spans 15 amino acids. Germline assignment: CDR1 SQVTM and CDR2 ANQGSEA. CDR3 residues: CSAYGAGRLNTEAFF.

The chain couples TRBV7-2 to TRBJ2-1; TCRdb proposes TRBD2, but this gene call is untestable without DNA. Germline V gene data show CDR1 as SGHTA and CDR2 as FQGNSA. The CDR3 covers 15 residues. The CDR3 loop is CASSLNPGAPDEQFF. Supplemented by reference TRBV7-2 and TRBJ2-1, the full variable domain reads GAGVSQSPSNKVTEKGKDVELRCDPISGHTALYWYRQSLGQGLEFLIYFQGNSAPDKSGLPSDRFSAERTGGSVSTLTIQRTQQEDSAVYLCASSLNPGAPDEQFFGPGTRLTVL.

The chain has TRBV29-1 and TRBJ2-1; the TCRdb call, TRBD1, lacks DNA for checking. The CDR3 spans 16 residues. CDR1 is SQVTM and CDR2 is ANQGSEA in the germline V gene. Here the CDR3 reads CSVEPGQAPSYNEQFF.

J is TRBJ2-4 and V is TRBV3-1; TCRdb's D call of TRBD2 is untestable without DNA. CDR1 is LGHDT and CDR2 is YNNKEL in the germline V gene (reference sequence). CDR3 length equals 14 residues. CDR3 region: CASSRPSGSDIQYF. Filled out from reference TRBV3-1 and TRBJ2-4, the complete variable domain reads DTAVSQTPKYLVTQMGNDKSIKCEQNLGHDTMYWYKQDSKKFLKIMFSYNNKELIINETVPNRFSPKSPDKAHLNLHINSLELGDSAVYFCASSRPSGSDIQYFGAGTRLSVL.

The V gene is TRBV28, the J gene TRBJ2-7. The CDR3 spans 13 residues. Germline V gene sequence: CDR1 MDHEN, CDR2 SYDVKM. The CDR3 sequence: CASKTFSSYEQYF.

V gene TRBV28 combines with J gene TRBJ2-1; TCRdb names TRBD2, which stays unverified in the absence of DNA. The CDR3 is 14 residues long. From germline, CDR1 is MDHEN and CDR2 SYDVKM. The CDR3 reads CASSLFAGMNEQFF.

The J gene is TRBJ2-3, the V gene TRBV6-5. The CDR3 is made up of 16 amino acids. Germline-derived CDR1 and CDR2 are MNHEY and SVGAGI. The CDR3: CASSSALAGNTDTQYF.

This CDR3 reads CASSLVGLAGGLGDEQFF. The chain uses TRBV5-5 and TRBJ2-1; TCRdb proposes TRBD2, but this gene call is untestable without DNA. The CDR3 runs to 18 residues. Germline lookup yields CDR1 SGHKS and CDR2 YYEKEE (reference sequence).

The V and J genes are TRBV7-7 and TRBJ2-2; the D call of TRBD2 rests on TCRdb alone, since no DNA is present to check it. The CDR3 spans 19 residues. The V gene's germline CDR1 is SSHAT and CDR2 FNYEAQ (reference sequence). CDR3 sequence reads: CASSLVSPSGRHNTGELFF.